A selection of T cell receptor beta chains follows, all from one sample in a study of T cell changes during pregnancy in multiple sclerosis. The protocol was immunoSEQ multiplex PCR, while the TCRdb copy is restricted to in-frame clones and leaves out a portion. The repertoire holds approximately 29,000 clones, with roughly 89% as singletons. The starting material was CD4+ T cells from peripheral blood mononuclear cells, obtained in the second trimester of pregnancy. Receptor source: a female donor with multiple sclerosis, enrolled in a pregnancy study. CDR3s leave out the opening cysteine and the closing phenylalanine or tryptophan. A D gene is named only where the DNA matches it firmly.

J gene | D gene | V gene | CDR3 protein
TRBJ2-2 | . | TRBV5-4 | ASSLAGGANTGELF
TRBJ1-5 | . | TRBV27 | ASSLVGGQPQH
TRBJ2-5 | TRBD2 | TRBV9 | ASSVAGTRGGETQY
TRBJ2-5 | TRBD2 | TRBV29-1 | SGGPTSGGRETQY
TRBJ1-3 | . | TRBV7-2 | ASSLDSTRGNTIY
TRBJ2-2 | TRBD1 | TRBV19 | ASSGWFGTAPSNTGELF
TRBJ2-5 | TRBD2 | TRBV7-9 | ASSLAPGTSGGEQETQY
TRBJ1-3 | . | TRBV18 | ASSPPGSSGNTIY
TRBJ1-4 | . | TRBV9 | ASSVGLTNEKLF
TRBJ1-2 | TRBD1 | TRBV10-3 | AISESGDRAYYGYT
TRBJ1-1 | . | TRBV7-8 | ASSLDGRSEVSAF
TRBJ2-4 | TRBD1 | TRBV15 | ATSRDYRGKNIQY
TRBJ2-7 | TRBD2 | TRBV5-1 | ASSPQSGGGAYEQY
TRBJ1-3 | . | TRBV13 | ASSRRGRASSGNTIY
TRBJ2-5 | . | TRBV11-2 | ASSPGGFLETQY
TRBJ2-3 | . | TRBV10-1 | ASSADTTDTQY
TRBJ1-1 | . | TRBV28 | ASSFGGGFNTEAF
TRBJ2-3 | TRBD2 | TRBV19 | ASRDPGTSGDTQY
TRBJ2-4 | . | TRBV21-1 | ASSELDQGNAKNIQY
TRBJ2-1 | . | TRBV6-1 | ASTLDEQF
TRBJ1-5 | TRBD1 | TRBV19 | ASSPKQRQGSNQPQH
TRBJ1-4 | . | TRBV7-3 | ASSLYGQPNEKLF
TRBJ2-2 | . | TRBV5-1 | ASSLGNTGELF
TRBJ2-3 | . | TRBV9 | ASSPSLGRGTDTQY
TRBJ1-4 | TRBD1 | TRBV13 | ASSFRTGGAATNEKLF
TRBJ1-6 | . | TRBV9 | ASSPRAQGLDSPLH
TRBJ2-3 | TRBD2 | TRBV30 | ACPSGGATDTQY
TRBJ1-2 | . | TRBV28 | ASSLGQVTGYT
TRBJ2-2 | TRBD2 | TRBV27 | ASAGVFTGELF
TRBJ2-7 | . | TRBV10-3 | AISEPSDSYEQY
TRBJ1-2 | TRBD1 | TRBV18 | ASSPTTGGRDGYT
TRBJ2-1 | TRBD2 | TRBV19 | ASKQSSGGFLNEQF
TRBJ1-3 | . | TRBV28 | ASSYHQEDTIY
TRBJ1-2 | TRBD1 | TRBV5-6 | ASSSGQKEYGYT
TRBJ1-2 | . | TRBV14 | ASSSRYGYT
TRBJ2-1 | TRBD1 | TRBV10-3 | AISGLQGGEQF
TRBJ2-5 | TRBD1 | TRBV11-2 | ASSLETRTGRIQETQY
TRBJ2-7 | TRBD1 | TRBV2 | ASQGESLEQY
TRBJ2-7 | . | TRBV7-6 | ASSLEPRRDEQY
TRBJ1-4 | TRBD1 | TRBV7-2 | ASSFNPGTGYEKLF
TRBJ1-2 | . | TRBV5-4 | ASSLVYVGPDSNYGYT
TRBJ2-1 | . | TRBV30 | AWETVRRGEQF
TRBJ2-1 | . | TRBV19 | ASSIRDWMYNEQF
TRBJ2-1 | . | TRBV25-1 | ASSGQGFEQF
TRBJ2-5 | . | TRBV7-8 | ASTTLTTRRTQY
TRBJ1-2 | . | TRBV5-6 | ASSQGQGVYGYT
TRBJ2-3 | . | TRBV5-1 | ASSWARGSTDTQY
TRBJ2-4 | . | TRBV7-2 | ASSLGLRNKNIQY
TRBJ2-1 | . | TRBV19 | ASSIGSEEPYNEQF
TRBJ2-1 | TRBD2 | TRBV10-3 | AISRLAGYNEQF
TRBJ2-5 | TRBD2 | TRBV5-4 | ASSGTGRGGQETQY
TRBJ1-1 | . | TRBV6-1 | ASSKEPGTEAF
TRBJ2-1 | TRBD2 | TRBV11-3 | ASSPGTSGNNEQF
TRBJ1-2 | . | TRBV20-1 | SANRPGSYT
TRBJ1-5 | . | TRBV11-2 | ASSLRDYQSLYNQPQH
TRBJ1-1 | . | TRBV5-4 | ASSPPGTGIMNTEAF
TRBJ2-6 | . | TRBV2 | ASSGMTPGANVLT
TRBJ1-1 | . | TRBV2 | ASGGLPNTEAF
TRBJ1-2 | TRBD1 | TRBV7-2 | ASSDRDRGSSGYGYT
TRBJ2-7 | . | TRBV29-1 | SASGGSSSYEQY